The 3 T cell receptor beta chains given below trace back to one sample, sequenced in a study of T cells in Graves' hyperthyroidism and ophthalmopathy. Amplified TCR beta CDR3 regions came from RNA transcripts. An initial round of RT-PCR targeting the TCR CDR3 relied on the HTBI primer set. TCRdb passed the multiplex PCR reads through MiXCR, listing each CDR3 protein once. The data show 700,000 to 850,000 distinct CDR3 sequences, roughly a third seen once. The material sequenced was blood. These receptors were taken from a woman in her thirties or forties with Graves' hyperthyroidism.

This clonotype came up many times. The gene calls are TRBV10-3 and TRBJ1-4, with a weak D call TRBD1 (5 bases). The germline gives CDR1 ENHRY, CDR2 SYGVKD. Trimming stripped 5 bases from V and 8 bases from J, with 15 bases between. This CDR3 has 14 amino acids. CDR3 amino acids: CAISISQEYEKLFF. The CDR3 DNA reads as TGTGCCATCAGTATTTCACAGGAGTACGAAAAACTGTTTTTT.

This clonotype was counted at least ten times. This chain's CDR3 is CASSRPGDREKLFF. The CDR3 nucleotides read TGTGCCAGTAGTAGGCCAGGGGACCGTGAAAAACTGTTTTTT. V and J are TRBV19 and TRBJ1-4; D is perhaps TRBD1 (6 bases). With 4 bases removed from V and 7 bases from J, the gap between germline ends came to 13 bases. Germline CDR1 LNHDA, CDR2 SQIVND (reference sequence). The CDR3 consists of 14 residues.

On this clonotype: The conserved closing phenylalanine or tryptophan is absent in this CDR3, likely reflecting a read error. The chain links TRBV5-1 to TRBJ2-5; D gene uncertain. Germline CDR1 SGHRS, CDR2 YFSETQ. This CDR3 region has 15 residues. V was pared by 0 bases and J by 1 base, with 10 bases between. CDR3: CASSLAARSQETQYL. CDR3 sequence (DNA): TGCGCCAGCAGCTTGGCCGCACGGTCCCAAGAGACCCAGTACCTC.